This T cell receptor beta chain was sequenced for a study of early T cells in non-severe SARS-CoV-2 infection (dated by TCRdb to 2020 to 2022). Turning to the overall study: TCR sequencing used bulk RNA from unsorted whole blood, so alpha and beta chains could not be paired. Overall study outcomes, separate from this receptor: VDJdb matching was skewed toward anti-spike CD8 responses and likely underestimated virus-specific expansions by missing private and CD4 specificities.

The library was built by means of 5' RACE. For sequencing, a NextSeq 500 was employed. To correct for sequencing error and PCR bias, the TCR library protocol tagged individual cDNA molecules with unique molecular identifiers. TCR alpha and beta chains were both sequenced, and the abundances of alpha and beta sequences in each sample were closely correlated with each other. The paper's data handling went like this. Decombinator V4 was used to perform V gene, J gene and CDR3 annotation of TCR sequences. Expanded TCRs were defined as changing significantly between any two time points under a Poisson model with p below 0.0001. TCR abundances were normalised to the total number of TCRs sequenced in each sample and reported as counts per million. TRAV1-2 paired with TRAJ12, TRAJ20 or TRAJ33 defined MAIT TCRs, while TRAV10 paired with TRAJ18 defined iNKT TCRs. VDJdb, accessed 1 November 2021, was searched for CMV, EBV and SARS-CoV-2 annotated TCRs, with TCRs annotated for multiple antigens excluded. The raw public data were reprocessed by TCRdb itself: fastp quality trimming at Q25, MiXCR clonotype calling, in-frame beta chains only. Identical CDR3 proteins give one entry, which carries the most common genes and DNA. TCRdb's processing, not the authors', yielded these V and J calls. A total of about 71,000 distinct CDR3 sequences appear in this sample, roughly 14% of them only once. The ten largest clones add up to about 4% of the sample.

A case-control design nested within a healthcare worker cohort in London, UK, was used, with weekly nasopharyngeal swab PCR tests and blood sampling performed. Healthcare workers were recruited during the week of the UK lockdown, between 23 and 31 March 2020, and followed weekly for up to about 15 weeks. There are many counts of this clonotype. There is no known antigen for this receptor. Base quality data are lacking; no much larger clone is found one base away. Relative to germline, V is 4 bases shorter and J is 1 base shorter, with 6 bases between their ends. Sequences SGHTA (CDR1) and FQGTGA (CDR2) are obtained from the germline V gene. Measured from the cysteine to the phenylalanine, the CDR3 is 13 residues long. Only the CDR3 region is kept as DNA, spanning 39 bases read in frame from base 1.

The rearranged segments are TRBV7-3 and TRBJ2-3; the D gene lacks a confident call. Sample: whole blood, taken at baseline. This sequence was found in an adult who was a healthcare worker with PCR-confirmed SARS-CoV-2 infection or an uninfected control (not recorded which). The sequenced DNA: TGTGCCAGCAGCTCCGAAGGCACAGATACGCAGTATTTT. It codes for CASSSEGTDTQYF.